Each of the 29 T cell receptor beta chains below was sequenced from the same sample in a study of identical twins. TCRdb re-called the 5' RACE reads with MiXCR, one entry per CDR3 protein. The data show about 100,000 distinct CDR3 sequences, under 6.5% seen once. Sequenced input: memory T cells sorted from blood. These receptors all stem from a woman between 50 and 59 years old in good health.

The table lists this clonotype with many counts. Written as DNA, the CDR3 is TGCAGCGTCAAGGGGGCGGCTAGCTCCTACAATGAGCAGTTCTTC. It specifies CSVKGAASSYNEQFF. The chain joins TRBV29-1 to TRBJ2-1, with TRBD1 identical over 7 bases. This CDR3 is 15 amino acids long. Trimming cost V 6 bases and J 0 bases; bases outside gene matches: 8. The germline V gene has CDR1 SQVTM and CDR2 ANQGSEA.

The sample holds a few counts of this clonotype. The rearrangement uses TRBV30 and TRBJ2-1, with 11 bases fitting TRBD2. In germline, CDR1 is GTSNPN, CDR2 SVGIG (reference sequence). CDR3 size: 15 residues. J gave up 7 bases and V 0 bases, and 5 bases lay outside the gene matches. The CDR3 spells CAWSVGTSGRNEQFF. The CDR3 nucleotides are TGTGCCTGGAGTGTAGGAACTAGCGGGAGAAATGAGCAGTTCTTC.

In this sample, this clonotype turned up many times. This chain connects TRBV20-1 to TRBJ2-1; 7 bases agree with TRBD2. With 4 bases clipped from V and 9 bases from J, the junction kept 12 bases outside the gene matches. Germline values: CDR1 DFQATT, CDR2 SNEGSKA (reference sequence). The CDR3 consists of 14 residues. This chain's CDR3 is CSAIGLGSMGEQFF. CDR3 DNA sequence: TGCAGTGCTATCGGACTAGGAAGTATGGGTGAGCAGTTCTTC.

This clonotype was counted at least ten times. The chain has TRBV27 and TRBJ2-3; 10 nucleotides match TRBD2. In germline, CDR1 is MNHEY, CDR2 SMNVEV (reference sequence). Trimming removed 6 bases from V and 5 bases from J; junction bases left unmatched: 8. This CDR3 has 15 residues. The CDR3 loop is CASSGLAEKRDTQYF. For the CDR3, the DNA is TGTGCCAGCAGCGGACTAGCGGAAAAGAGAGATACGCAGTATTTT.

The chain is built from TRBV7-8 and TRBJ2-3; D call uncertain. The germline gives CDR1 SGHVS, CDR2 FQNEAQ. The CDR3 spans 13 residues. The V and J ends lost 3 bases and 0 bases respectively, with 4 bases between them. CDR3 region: CASSFPSTDTQYF. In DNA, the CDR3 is TGTGCCAGCAGCTTTCCTAGCACAGATACGCAGTATTTT.

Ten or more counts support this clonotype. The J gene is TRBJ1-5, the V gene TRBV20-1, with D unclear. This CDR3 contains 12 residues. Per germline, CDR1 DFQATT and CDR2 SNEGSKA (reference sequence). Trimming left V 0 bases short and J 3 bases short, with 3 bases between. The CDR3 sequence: CSARENNQPQHF. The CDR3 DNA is TGCAGTGCTAGAGAGAACAATCAGCCCCAGCATTTT.

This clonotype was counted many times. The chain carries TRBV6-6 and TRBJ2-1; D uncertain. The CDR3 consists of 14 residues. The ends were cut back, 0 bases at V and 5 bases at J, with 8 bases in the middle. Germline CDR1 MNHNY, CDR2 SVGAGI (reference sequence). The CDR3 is CASSYSIANNEQFF. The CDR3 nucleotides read TGTGCCAGCAGTTACTCGATAGCCAACAATGAGCAGTTCTTC.

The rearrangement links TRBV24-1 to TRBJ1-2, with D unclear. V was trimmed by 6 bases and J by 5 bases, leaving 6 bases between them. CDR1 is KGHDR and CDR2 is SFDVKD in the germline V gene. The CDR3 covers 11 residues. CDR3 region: CATSSDYGYTF. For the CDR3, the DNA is TGTGCCACCAGTTCGGATTATGGCTACACCTTC.

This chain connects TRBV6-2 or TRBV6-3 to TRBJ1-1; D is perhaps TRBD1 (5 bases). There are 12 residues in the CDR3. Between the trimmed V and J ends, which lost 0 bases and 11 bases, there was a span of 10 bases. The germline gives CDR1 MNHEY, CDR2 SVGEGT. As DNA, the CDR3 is TGTGCCAGCAGTTACTCCACAGGCCGGGCTTTCTTT. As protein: CASSYSTGRAFF.

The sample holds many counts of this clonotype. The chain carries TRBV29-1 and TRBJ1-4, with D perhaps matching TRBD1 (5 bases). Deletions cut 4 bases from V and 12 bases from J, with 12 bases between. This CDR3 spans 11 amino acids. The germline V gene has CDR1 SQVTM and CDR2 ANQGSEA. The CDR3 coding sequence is TGCAGCGTTGCCGGACACTCGGAACTGTTTTTT. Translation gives CSVAGHSELFF.

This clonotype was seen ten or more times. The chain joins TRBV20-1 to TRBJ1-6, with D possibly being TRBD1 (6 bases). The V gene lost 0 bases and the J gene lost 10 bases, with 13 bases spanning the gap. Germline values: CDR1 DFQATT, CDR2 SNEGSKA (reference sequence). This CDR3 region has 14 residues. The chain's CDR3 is CSARDGTSGSPLHF. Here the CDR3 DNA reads TGCAGTGCTAGAGACGGGACAAGTGGATCACCCCTCCACTTT.

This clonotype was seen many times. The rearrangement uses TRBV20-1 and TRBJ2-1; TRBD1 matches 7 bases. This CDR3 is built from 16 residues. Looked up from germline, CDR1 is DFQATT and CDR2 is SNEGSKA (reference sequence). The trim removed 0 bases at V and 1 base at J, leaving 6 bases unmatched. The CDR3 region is CSARDPGGLSYNEQFF. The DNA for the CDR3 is TGCAGTGCTAGAGACCCAGGGGGTCTGTCCTACAATGAGCAGTTCTTC.

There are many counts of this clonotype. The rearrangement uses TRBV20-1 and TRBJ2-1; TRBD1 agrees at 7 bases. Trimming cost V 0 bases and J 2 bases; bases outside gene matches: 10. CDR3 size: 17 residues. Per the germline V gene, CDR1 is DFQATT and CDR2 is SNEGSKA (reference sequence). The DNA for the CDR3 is TGCAGTGCTAGAGATCCGAGCGCAGGGACAGCCTACAATGAGCAGTTCTTC. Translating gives CSARDPSAGTAYNEQFF.

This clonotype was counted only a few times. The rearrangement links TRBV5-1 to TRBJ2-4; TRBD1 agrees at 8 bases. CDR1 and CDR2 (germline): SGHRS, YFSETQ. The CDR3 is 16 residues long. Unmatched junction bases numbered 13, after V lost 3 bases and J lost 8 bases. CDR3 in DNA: TGCGCCAGCAGCTGGCGGACCAGGGGGCTCGGTGACATTCAGTACTTC. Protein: CASSWRTRGLGDIQYF. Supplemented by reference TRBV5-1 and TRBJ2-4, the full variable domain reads KAGVTQTPRYLIKTRGQQVTLSCSPISGHRSVSWYQQTPGQGLQFLFEYFSETQRNKGNFPGRFSGRQFSNSRSEMNVSTLELGDSALYLCASSWRTRGLGDIQYFGAGTRLSVL.

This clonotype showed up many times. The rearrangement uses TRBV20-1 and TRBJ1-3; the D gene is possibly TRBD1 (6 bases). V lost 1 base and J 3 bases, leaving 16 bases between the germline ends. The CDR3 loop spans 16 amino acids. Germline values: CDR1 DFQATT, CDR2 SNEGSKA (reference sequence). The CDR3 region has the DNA TGCAGTGCTAGAGGCGTGGGACATAAACTTGGAAACACCATATATTTT. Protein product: CSARGVGHKLGNTIYF.

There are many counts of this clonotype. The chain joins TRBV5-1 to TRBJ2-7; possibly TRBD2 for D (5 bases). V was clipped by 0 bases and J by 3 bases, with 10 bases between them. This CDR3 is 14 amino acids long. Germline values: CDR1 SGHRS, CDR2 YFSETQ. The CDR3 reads CASSLEEAVYEQYF. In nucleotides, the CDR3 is TGCGCCAGCAGCTTGGAGGAGGCCGTCTACGAGCAGTACTTC.

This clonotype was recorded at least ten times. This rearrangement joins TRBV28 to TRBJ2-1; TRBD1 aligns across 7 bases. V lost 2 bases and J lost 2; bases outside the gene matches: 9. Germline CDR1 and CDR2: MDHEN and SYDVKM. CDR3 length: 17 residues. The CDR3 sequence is CASSLLGQVQTYNEQFF. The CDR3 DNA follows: TGTGCCAGCAGTTTACTCGGACAGGTCCAAACCTACAATGAGCAGTTCTTC. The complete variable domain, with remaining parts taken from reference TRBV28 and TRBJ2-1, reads DVKVTQSSRYLVKRTGEKVFLECVQDMDHENMFWYRQDPGLGLRLIYFSYDVKMKEKGDIPEGYSVSREKKERFSLILESASTNQTSMYLCASSLLGQVQTYNEQFFGPGTRLTVL.

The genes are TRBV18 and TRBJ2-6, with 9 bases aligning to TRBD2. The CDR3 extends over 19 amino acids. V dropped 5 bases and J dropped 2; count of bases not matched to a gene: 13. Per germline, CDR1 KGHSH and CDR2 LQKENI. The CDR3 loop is CASSINSPSGKTGANVLTF. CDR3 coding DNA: TGTGCCAGCTCAATTAACAGCCCTAGCGGGAAAACTGGGGCCAACGTCCTGACTTTC.

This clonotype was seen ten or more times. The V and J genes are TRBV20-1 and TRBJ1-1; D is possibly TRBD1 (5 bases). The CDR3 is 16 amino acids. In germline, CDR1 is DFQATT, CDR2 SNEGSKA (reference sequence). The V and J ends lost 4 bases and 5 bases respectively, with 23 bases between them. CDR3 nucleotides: TGCAGTGCTATAAGAGGGGAGAGGGCCCGGGGGACTGAAGCTTTCTTT. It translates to CSAIRGERARGTEAFF.

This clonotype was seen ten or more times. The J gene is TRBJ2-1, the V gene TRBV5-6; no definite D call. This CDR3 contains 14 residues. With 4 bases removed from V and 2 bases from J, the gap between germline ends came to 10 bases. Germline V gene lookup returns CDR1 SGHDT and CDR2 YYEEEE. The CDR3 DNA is TGTGCCAGCAGCCTCCCCGGTGCCTACAATGAGCAGTTCTTC. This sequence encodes CASSLPGAYNEQFF.

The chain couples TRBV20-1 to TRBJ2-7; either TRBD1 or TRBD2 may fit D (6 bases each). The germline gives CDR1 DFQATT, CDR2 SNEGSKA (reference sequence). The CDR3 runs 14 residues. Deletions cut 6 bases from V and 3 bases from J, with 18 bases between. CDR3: CSANSWGASYEQYF. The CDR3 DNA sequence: TGCAGTGCGAACTCTTGGGGGGCGAGCTACGAGCAGTACTTC.

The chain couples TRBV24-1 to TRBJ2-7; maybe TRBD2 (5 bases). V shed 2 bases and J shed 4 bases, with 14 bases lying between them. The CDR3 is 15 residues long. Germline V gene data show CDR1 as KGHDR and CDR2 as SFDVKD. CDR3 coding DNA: TGTGCCACCAGTGATTGGGAGAGTGGTCGGTACGAGCAGTACTTC. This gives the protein CATSDWESGRYEQYF.

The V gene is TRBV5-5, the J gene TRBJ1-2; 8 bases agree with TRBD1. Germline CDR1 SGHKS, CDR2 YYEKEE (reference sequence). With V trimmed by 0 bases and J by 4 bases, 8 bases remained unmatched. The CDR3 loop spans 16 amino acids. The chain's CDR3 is CASSLGRGPSTYGYTF. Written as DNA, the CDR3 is TGTGCCAGCAGCTTGGGCAGGGGGCCCTCCACCTATGGCTACACCTTC.

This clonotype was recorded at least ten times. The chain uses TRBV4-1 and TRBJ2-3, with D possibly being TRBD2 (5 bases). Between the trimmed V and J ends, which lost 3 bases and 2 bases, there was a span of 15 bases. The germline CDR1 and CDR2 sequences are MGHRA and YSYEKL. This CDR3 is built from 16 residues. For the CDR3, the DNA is TGCGCCAGCAGCCAGCTAGCTAGTGGGGACACAGATACGCAGTATTTT. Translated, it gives CASSQLASGDTDTQYF.

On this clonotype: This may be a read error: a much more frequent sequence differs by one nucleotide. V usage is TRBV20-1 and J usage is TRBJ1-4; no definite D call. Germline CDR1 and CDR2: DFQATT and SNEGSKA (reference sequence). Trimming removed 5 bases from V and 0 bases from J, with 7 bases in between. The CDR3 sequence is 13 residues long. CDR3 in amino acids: CSAPVSTNEKLFF. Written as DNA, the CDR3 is TGCAGTGCTCCGGTTTCAACTAATGAAAAACTGTTTTTT.

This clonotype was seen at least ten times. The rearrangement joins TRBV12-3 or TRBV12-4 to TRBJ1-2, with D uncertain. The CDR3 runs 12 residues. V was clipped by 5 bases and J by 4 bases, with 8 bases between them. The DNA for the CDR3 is TGTGCCAGCAGTGCACAGTTCTATGGCTACACCTTC. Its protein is CASSAQFYGYTF.

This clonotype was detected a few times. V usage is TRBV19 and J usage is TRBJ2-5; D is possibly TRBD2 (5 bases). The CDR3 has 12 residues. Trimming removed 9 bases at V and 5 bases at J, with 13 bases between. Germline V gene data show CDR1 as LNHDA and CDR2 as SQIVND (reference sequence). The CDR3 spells CASGGGSETQYF. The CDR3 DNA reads TGTGCCAGCGGAGGAGGTTCTGAGACCCAGTACTTC.

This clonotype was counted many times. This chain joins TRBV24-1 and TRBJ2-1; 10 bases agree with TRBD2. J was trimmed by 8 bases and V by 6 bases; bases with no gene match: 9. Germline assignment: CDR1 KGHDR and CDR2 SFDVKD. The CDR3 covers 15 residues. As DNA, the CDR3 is TGTGCCACCAGTCAAGCGGGAGGGCTAAGTGATGAGCAGTTCTTC. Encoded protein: CATSQAGGLSDEQFF.

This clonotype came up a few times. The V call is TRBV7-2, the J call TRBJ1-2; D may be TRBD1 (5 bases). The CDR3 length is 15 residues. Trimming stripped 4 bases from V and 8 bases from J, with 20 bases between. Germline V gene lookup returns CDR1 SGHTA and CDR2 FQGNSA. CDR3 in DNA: TGTGCCAGCAGCTCCTCGGCCGGGGGAAGAGAGGGCTACACCTTC. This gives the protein CASSSSAGGREGYTF.